Reported below is one T cell receptor beta chain. Its antigen is currently unknown. There are 19 residues in the CDR3. Germline CDR1 SEHNR, CDR2 FQNEAQ (reference sequence). V lost 4 bases, J lost 4 bases, and 18 bases stayed unmatched. PCR amplification relied on 60 Vbeta primers (plus 13 Jbeta primers). Profiled with immunoSEQ multiplex PCR; TCRdb holds only in-frame clones, not every one. The table has approximately 130,000 clones, more than 75% seen once; the top ten hold more than 1.5%. The sample originates from a study of cytomegalovirus exposure and HLA in healthy donors. Study results and caveats: Many donors carried some public TCRs, although rarity characterized most TCR sequences. Under in vitro conditions, three CMV-associated chains were confirmed as specific for CMV antigens.

This chain connects TRBV7-9 to TRBJ2-2, with 7 bases matching TRBD2. Sequenced sample: PBMCs. The sequence was obtained from a man aged 18 to 35 in good health and CMV-seronegative. This CDR3 is CASSSPGLEQRGFTGELFF. The CDR3 coding sequence is TGTGCCAGCAGCTCCCCGGGCCTCGAGCAGCGGGGTTTCACCGGGGAGCTGTTTTTT. Combining the CDR3 with reference TRBV7-9 and TRBJ2-2 gives the whole variable domain DTGVSQNPRHKITKRGQNVTFRCDPISEHNRLYWYRQTLGQGPEFLTYFQNEAQLEKSRLLSDRFSAERPKGSFSTLEIQRTEQGDSAMYLCASSSPGLEQRGFTGELFFGEGSRLTVL.